This entry lists 9 T cell receptor beta chains sequenced from one sample in a study of blood T cell repertoires in COVID-19. TCRdb's table, derived via immunoSEQ multiplex PCR, lists solely in-frame clones and lacks some. There are about 300,000 clones in the sample; nearly 90% occur only once, and approximately 4.5% lies in the top ten. Sequencing was performed on PBMCs or T cells enriched from blood (not recorded which). These receptors all stem from a woman in her late teens or twenties with acute COVID-19.

The J gene is TRBJ1-5, the V gene TRBV28; TRBD1 aligns across 8 bases. Germline-derived CDR1 and CDR2 are MDHEN and SYDVKM. The CDR3 loop spans 13 amino acids. With V trimmed by 6 bases and J by 9 bases, 7 bases remained unmatched. CDR3: CASRGTGPGPQHF. DNA for the CDR3: TGTGCCAGCAGGGGGACAGGTCCGGGGCCCCAGCATTTT.

This clone turned up a few times. This chain uses TRBV28 with TRBJ1-4, with 11 positions matching TRBD1. CDR3 size: 15 residues. Germline V gene data show CDR1 as MDHEN and CDR2 as SYDVKM. Trimming cost V 3 bases and J 8 bases; bases outside gene matches: 5. CDR3 residues: CASSFPGQGEEKLFF. DNA of the CDR3: TGTGCCAGCAGTTTTCCGGGACAGGGGGAGGAAAAACTGTTTTTT.

The V and J genes are TRBV5-1 and TRBJ2-2; D might be TRBD2 (7 bases). CDR3 length equals 16 residues. Germline CDR1 reads SGHRS; CDR2 reads YFSETQ. Trimming cost V 2 bases and J 2 bases, with 13 bases left between them. The CDR3 DNA is TGCGCCAGCAGCTTAAGGGGGGGAAAAAACACCGGGGAGCTGTTTTTT. Translation gives CASSLRGGKNTGELFF.

The chain recombines TRBV6-5 with TRBJ1-2, with 7 bases aligning to TRBD1. V gave up 6 bases and J gave up 6 bases; unmatched junction bases: 7. CDR3 length: 13 amino acids. Germline V lookup: CDR1 MNHEY, CDR2 SVGAGI. The CDR3 reads CASRTTGEDGYTF. The CDR3 DNA is TGTGCCAGCAGGACAACAGGGGAAGATGGCTACACCTTC.

About this clone: This same CDR3 is encoded by further DNA sequences in the sample. The rearrangement uses TRBV6-5 and TRBJ2-7, with 8 bases fitting TRBD1. CDR1 is MNHEY and CDR2 is SVGAGI in the germline V gene. After removal of 5 bases from V and 0 bases from J, the junction contained 3 bases not matched to a gene. The CDR3 extends over 14 amino acids. CDR3 nucleotides: TGTGCCAGCAGTCCAGGGACAGGCTCCTACGAGCAGTACTTC. As protein: CASSPGTGSYEQYF.

For this clone: A much larger clonotype is one base distant, so this may be a read error. V is TRBV7-2 and J is TRBJ1-5, with a weak D call TRBD1 (5 bases). The ends were cut back, 5 bases at V and 4 bases at J, with 9 bases in the middle. Germline V gene lookup returns CDR1 SGHTA and CDR2 FQGNSA. The CDR3 has 13 residues. CDR3 sequence reads: CASSPTENQPQHF. The CDR3 bases are TGTGCCAGCAGCCCGACAGAGAATCAGCCCCAGCATTTT.

The genes are TRBV5-1 and TRBJ1-5; maybe TRBD1 (5 bases). This CDR3 has 14 residues. Trimming took off 2 bases at V and 9 bases at J, with 15 bases between the two ends. Germline values: CDR1 SGHRS, CDR2 YFSETQ. CDR3 protein: CASSFDQGGRPQHF. CDR3 coding DNA: TGCGCCAGCAGCTTTGATCAGGGAGGGCGGCCCCAGCATTTT.

V usage is TRBV6-5 and J usage is TRBJ1-3; D is ambiguous. The germline V gene encodes CDR1 MNHEY and CDR2 SVGAGI. Trimming took off 0 bases at V and 3 bases at J, with 12 bases between the two ends. The CDR3 covers 16 residues. The CDR3 here is CASSYSFPSRGNTIYF. The CDR3 DNA reads as TGTGCCAGCAGTTACTCCTTCCCGTCGCGTGGAAACACCATATATTTT.

The V gene is TRBV9, the J gene TRBJ2-1, with D tentatively TRBD2 (6 bases). This CDR3 comprises 14 residues. Germline CDR1 and CDR2: SGDLS and YYNGEE. Trimming took off 3 bases at V and 7 bases at J, with 14 bases between the two ends. The CDR3 DNA reads TGTGCCAGCAGCGGACTGGGGCGGGGTAATGAGCAGTTCTTC. Translated, it gives CASSGLGRGNEQFF.